The source of this T cell receptor (beta chain) is a study of blood T cell repertoires in COVID-19. On the study more broadly: Researchers got acute and convalescent COVID-19 samples from the United States, Italy and Spain. Nucleic acid was either cDNA or gDNA, and it came from T cells, B-cell-depleted T cells, or PBMCs.

Under the authors' procedure: Nucleated cell number was recorded as an estimate derived from reference gene primer amplification. TCRdb's copy holds only in-frame clones and misses some; the assay was immunoSEQ multiplex PCR. V and J calls and clone size are copied from that table; D and trimming were computed from the DNA. The table lists about 220,000 clones, around 87% of them singletons, with 10% to 13% in the top ten. One Seattle source followed patients from active infection through their disease course. The CDR3 extends over 15 amino acids. This TCR was recovered from a woman aged 45-65 years with COVID-19, enrolled during active disease. Sequenced: peripheral blood. The chain combines TRBV21-1 with TRBJ1-4; the table's D call of TRBD1 was not tested on the DNA. TRBV21-1 is annotated as a pseudogene. CDR3 protein: CASSRLDRVNEKLFF. The CDR3 coding sequence is TGTGCCAGCAGCAGATTGGACAGAGTAAATGAAAAACTGTTTTTT.